A single sample gave rise to the 17 T cell receptor beta chains below, sequenced in a study of blood T cell repertoires in COVID-19. The assay was immunoSEQ multiplex PCR, and TCRdb's table has in-frame clones only and misses some. Found here are 110,000 or so clones, approximately 85% of them singletons; the top ten hold around 3.4%. Source material: peripheral blood. These receptors came from a middle-aged man with acute or convalescent COVID-19.

This chain uses TRBV5-1 with TRBJ1-4; 8 bases map to TRBD1. CDR1 SGHRS and CDR2 YFSETQ come from the germline V gene. Trimming cost V 4 bases and J 8 bases; bases outside gene matches: 10. The CDR3 totals 15 residues. The CDR3 loop reads CASSPTGGHEEKLFF. The CDR3, as DNA: TGCGCCAGCAGCCCAACAGGGGGACACGAAGAAAAACTGTTTTTT.

The CDR3 loop is CASRPGGSNEQYF. The CDR3, as DNA: TGTGCCAGCAGGCCGGGGGGATCCAACGAGCAGTACTTC. The chain recombines TRBV6-5 with TRBJ2-7; TRBD2 matches 7 bases. Germline V lookup: CDR1 MNHEY, CDR2 SVGAGI. The CDR3 is 13 residues long. J was trimmed by 5 bases and V by 6 bases; bases with no gene match: 7.

V usage is TRBV7-9 and J usage is TRBJ2-7; TRBD1 matches at 7 bases. The CDR3 is 14 residues long. V was clipped by 3 bases and J by 0 bases; unmatched bases: 2. Germline V gives CDR1 SEHNR, CDR2 FQNEAQ (reference sequence). This chain's CDR3 is CASSFTGASYEQYF. Written as DNA, the CDR3 is TGTGCCAGCAGCTTTACAGGGGCCTCCTACGAGCAGTACTTC.

The CDR3 reads CASSLGQNYGYTF. As DNA, the CDR3 is TGTGCCAGCAGCCTGGGACAGAACTATGGCTACACCTTC. This chain connects TRBV5-5 to TRBJ1-2; 7 bases fit TRBD1. The length of the CDR3 is 13 residues. V lost 4 bases and J lost 2; bases outside the gene matches: 2. From germline, CDR1 is SGHKS and CDR2 YYEKEE (reference sequence).

This chain connects TRBV7-2 to TRBJ2-5, with D perhaps matching TRBD2 (7 bases). Germline V gene data show CDR1 as SGHTA and CDR2 as FQGNSA. V was pared by 3 bases and J by 4 bases, with 15 bases between. The CDR3 is 15 amino acids. The CDR3 spells CASSFVGGAGETQYF. The CDR3 DNA reads as TGTGCCAGCAGCTTCGTGGGGGGGGCCGGAGAGACCCAGTACTTC.

The chain links TRBV7-9 to TRBJ2-5; 11 nucleotides align to TRBD1. The germline gives CDR1 SEHNR, CDR2 FQNEAQ (reference sequence). This CDR3 is built from 16 residues. The V and J ends lost 5 bases and 3 bases, in that order; junction bases with no gene match: 8. Here the CDR3 reads CASSPQDRGLEETQYF. CDR3 in DNA: TGTGCCAGCAGCCCACAGGACAGGGGGCTGGAAGAGACCCAGTACTTC.

The chain joins TRBV3-1 (or the pseudogene TRBV3-2) to TRBJ1-2; D unclear. The CDR3 sequence is 14 residues long. Germline assignment: CDR1 LGHDT and CDR2 YNNKEL (reference sequence). V lost 2 bases to trimming and J lost 1 base, with 8 bases between them. Written as DNA, the CDR3 is TGTGCCAGCAGCCAAATGCTCAGTAACTATGGCTACACCTTC. Translating gives CASSQMLSNYGYTF.

V is TRBV7-9 and J is TRBJ1-6, with a possible D match to TRBD1 (5 bases). CDR3 size: 15 residues. Germline assignment: CDR1 SEHNR and CDR2 FQNEAQ (reference sequence). V lost 5 bases and J lost 8, with 16 bases in between. CDR3 nucleotide sequence: TGTGCCAGCAGCCCCGGCGGGGGAGGGGATTCACCCCTCCACTTT. It specifies CASSPGGGGDSPLHF.

V gene TRBV2 combines with J gene TRBJ2-5; D is unclear. Trimming removed 10 bases at V and 3 bases at J, with 15 bases between. Germline CDR1 SNHLY, CDR2 FYNNEI. CDR3 length: 13 amino acids. The CDR3 bases are TGTGCCATCACTCTTTACGACAAAGAGACCCAGTACTTC. This encodes CAITLYDKETQYF.

The chain employs TRBV5-1 and TRBJ2-5, with D hard to call. Germline V gene lookup returns CDR1 SGHRS and CDR2 YFSETQ. The CDR3 is 13 amino acids. Trimming removed 4 bases from V and 1 base from J, with 8 bases in between. The CDR3 sequence is CASSRAPQETQYF. In nucleotides, the CDR3 is TGCGCCAGCAGCAGAGCGCCCCAAGAGACCCAGTACTTC.

This chain links TRBV7-9 with TRBJ2-5; weak D call: TRBD1 (6 bases). The V end was cut by 8 bases, the J end by 5 bases, with 15 bases between. CDR1 and CDR2 (germline): SEHNR, FQNEAQ (reference sequence). CDR3 length: 13 residues. In DNA form, the CDR3 reads TGTGCCAGCCAGGGCAGGGGATGGGAGACCCAGTACTTC. As protein: CASQGRGWETQYF.

This clone showed up just a few times. The chain joins TRBV25-1 to TRBJ1-2; a weak D match, TRBD1 (5 bases). This CDR3 region has 15 residues. V shed 1 base and J shed 6 bases, with 15 bases lying between them. The germline CDR1 and CDR2 sequences are MGHDK and SYGVNS. The CDR3 is CASSESGWGRHGYTF. The CDR3 region has the DNA TGTGCCAGCAGTGAATCCGGGTGGGGGAGGCATGGCTACACCTTC.

The chain combines TRBV25-1 with TRBJ1-6; the match to TRBD1 covers 7 bases. The trim removed 1 base at V and 4 bases at J, leaving 7 bases unmatched. CDR1 MGHDK and CDR2 SYGVNS come from the germline V gene. The CDR3 is 17 residues long. The CDR3 here is CASSELSTGSYNSPLHF. The CDR3, as DNA: TGTGCCAGCAGTGAATTGTCGACAGGGAGTTATAATTCACCCCTCCACTTT. Full variable domain (rest looked up from reference TRBV25-1 and TRBJ1-6): EADIYQTPRYLVIGTGKKITLECSQTMGHDKMYWYQQDPGMELHLIHYSYGVNSTEKGDLSSESTVSRIRTEHFPLTLESARPSHTSQYLCASSELSTGSYNSPLHFGNGTRLTVT.

This clone was counted a single time. The genes are TRBV9 and TRBJ2-3; 12 bases align to TRBD2. The CDR3 sequence is 17 residues long. The germline gives CDR1 SGDLS, CDR2 YYNGEE. V was clipped by 4 bases and J by 4 bases; unmatched bases: 10. CDR3 sequence (DNA): TGTGCCAGCAGCAATTTAAGGACTAGCGGGGCCTCAGATACGCAGTATTTT. This codes for CASSNLRTSGASDTQYF.

V is TRBV29-1 and J is TRBJ2-1; 8 bases line up with TRBD1. The CDR3 length is 14 residues. Unmatched junction bases numbered 9, after V lost 3 bases and J lost 8 bases. Per germline, CDR1 SQVTM and CDR2 ANQGSEA. Written as DNA, the CDR3 is TGCAGCGTTGAGAGCCGACAGGGGTTGGATGAGCAGTTCTTC. Amino acid sequence: CSVESRQGLDEQFF.

The CDR3 loop reads CASSNTGVAGYTF. The CDR3 coding sequence is TGCGCCAGCAGCAACACAGGGGTGGCTGGCTACACCTTC. This sequence joins TRBV5-1 and TRBJ1-2, with 7 positions matching TRBD1. J was trimmed by 7 bases and V by 4 bases; bases with no gene match: 7. Germline assignment: CDR1 SGHRS and CDR2 YFSETQ. The CDR3 length is 13 residues.

CDR3 sequence: CASSLEDSWGPTF. The CDR3 DNA sequence: TGTGCCAGCAGTCTCGAAGATTCGTGGGGGCCCACCTTC. The V and J genes are TRBV28 and TRBJ1-2; tentative D call: TRBD1 (6 bases). V gave up 5 bases and J gave up 13 bases, with 20 bases separating them. Germline V lookup: CDR1 MDHEN, CDR2 SYDVKM. The CDR3 extends over 13 amino acids.